The entry that follows covers one T cell receptor (beta chain) sequence. Its target antigen remains unknown. No much larger clonotype is one base removed from it; base qualities were not supplied. The data derive from a study of CD8 T cells in Susac syndrome (dated by TCRdb to between 2018 and 2021). Notes on the research overall: Repertoire sequencing was used to test whether CD8+ T cell activation and differentiation in Susac syndrome was antigen driven. Broader findings and caveats from the paper: The TCR sequencing and HLA analysis was acknowledged to have included a relatively small number of individuals.

RNA was extracted with the RNeasy kit and about 0.45 to 1 ug was reverse transcribed using random hexamers. TCR beta CDR3 regions were amplified with the immunoSEQ multiplex PCR assay covering 54 Vbeta and 13 Jbeta segments. Bias from PCR amplification was corrected by using a synthetic template baseline for primer optimization and for computational correction. On the authors' methods: Reads were assigned to V, D and J genes according to IMGT and analyzed in immunoSEQ Analyzer, with only productive sequences retained. Clonality was computed as one minus Shannon entropy normalized by log2 of the number of productive unique sequences. For each patient and control, public and private clones were evaluated among the 100 most prevalent clones. Clones were defined as Susac-specific if absent from the healthy and MS cohorts, from approximately 1,100 published viral clones and from other ImmuneACCESS disease sequences. TCRdb's own reprocessing of the public reads used fastp at Q25 and MiXCR and kept productive beta chains. Every CDR3 protein is listed once, alongside the most common genes and DNA of its rows. These V and J calls are TCRdb output, not the study's own analysis. This sample comprises 150,000 to 200,000 distinct CDR3 sequences, 93% of them detected only once. Of the sample, 0.095% to 0.12% falls within the top ten clones.

High-throughput TCR beta sequencing profiled peripheral blood CD8+ and CD4+ T cells from healthy donors, Susac syndrome patients and multiple sclerosis patients. Healthy donors were age- and sex-matched controls. CD8+ TEMRA cells were enriched by FACS, while bulk CD8+ and CD4+ T cells were purified by magnetic negative isolation. Blood was drawn into EDTA tubes, processed within 24 hours, and PBMCs were isolated by density gradient centrifugation. PBMCs intended for TCR sequencing were cryopreserved in liquid nitrogen and were subsequently thawed in a 37 degrees C water bath. A purity of at least 90% was achieved for sorted or isolated CD4+, CD8+ and CD8+ TEMRA cells. CDR1 DFQATT and CDR2 SNEGSKA were looked up in the germline V gene (reference sequence). Taken from cysteine to phenylalanine, the CDR3 has 15 residues. Kept here is only the CDR3 DNA, which spans 45 bases and is read in frame from base 1. For this chain, trimming is 6 bases at the V end and 5 bases at the J end, and the number of junction bases without a gene match is 10.

The receptor's source is a human donor in good health. Sequencing was carried out using CD4+ T cells from PBMCs. The rearranged chain carries TRBV20-1 and TRBJ2-2, with 9 central nucleotides matching TRBD2. The CDR3 region reads CSAGFSGGVTGELFF. In nucleotides, the sequence is TGCAGTGCCGGGTTTAGCGGGGGAGTGACCGGGGAGCTGTTTTTT.